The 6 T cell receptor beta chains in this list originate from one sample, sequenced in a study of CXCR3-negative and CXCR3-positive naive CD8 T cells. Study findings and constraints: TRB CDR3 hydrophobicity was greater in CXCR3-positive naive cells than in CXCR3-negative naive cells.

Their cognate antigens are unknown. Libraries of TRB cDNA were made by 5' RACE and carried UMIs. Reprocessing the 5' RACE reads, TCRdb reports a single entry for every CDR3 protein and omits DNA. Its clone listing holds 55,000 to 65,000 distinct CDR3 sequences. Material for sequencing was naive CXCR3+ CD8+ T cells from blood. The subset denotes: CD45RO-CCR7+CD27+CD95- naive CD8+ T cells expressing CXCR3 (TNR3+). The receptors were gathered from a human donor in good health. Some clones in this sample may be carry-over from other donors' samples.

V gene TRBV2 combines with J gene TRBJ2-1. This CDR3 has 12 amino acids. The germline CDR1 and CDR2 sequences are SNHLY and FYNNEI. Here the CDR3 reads CASRTGYNEQFF. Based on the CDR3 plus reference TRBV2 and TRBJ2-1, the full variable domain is EPEVTQTPSHQVTQMGQEVILRCVPISNHLYFYWYRQILGQKVEFLVSFYNNEISEKSEIFDDQFSVERPDGSNFTLKIRSTKLEDSAMYFCASRTGYNEQFFGPGTRLTVL.

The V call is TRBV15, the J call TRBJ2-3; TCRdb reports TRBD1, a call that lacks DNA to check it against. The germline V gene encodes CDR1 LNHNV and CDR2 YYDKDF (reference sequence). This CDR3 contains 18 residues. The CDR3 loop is CATSRVGLLGQVTDTQYF.

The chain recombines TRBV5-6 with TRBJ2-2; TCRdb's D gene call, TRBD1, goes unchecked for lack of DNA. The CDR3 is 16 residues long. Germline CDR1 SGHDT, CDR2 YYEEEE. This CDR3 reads CASSLRSQGIVGELFF.

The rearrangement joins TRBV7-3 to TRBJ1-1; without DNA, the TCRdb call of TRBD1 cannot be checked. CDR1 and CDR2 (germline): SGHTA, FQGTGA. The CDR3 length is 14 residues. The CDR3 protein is CASSPTGGGTEAFF. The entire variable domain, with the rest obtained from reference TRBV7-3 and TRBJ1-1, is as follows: GAGVSQTPSNKVTEKGKYVELRCDPISGHTALYWYRQSLGQGPEFLIYFQGTGAADDSGLPNDRFFAVRPEGSVSTLKIQRTERGDSAVYLCASSPTGGGTEAFFGQGTRLTVV.

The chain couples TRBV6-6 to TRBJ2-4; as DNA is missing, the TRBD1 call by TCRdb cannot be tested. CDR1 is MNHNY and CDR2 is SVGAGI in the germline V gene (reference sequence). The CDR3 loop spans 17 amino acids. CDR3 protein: CASSYAGTGASKNIQYF.

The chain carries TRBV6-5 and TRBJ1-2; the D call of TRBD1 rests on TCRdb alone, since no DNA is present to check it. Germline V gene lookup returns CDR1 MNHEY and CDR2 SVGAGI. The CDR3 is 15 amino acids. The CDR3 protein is CASTGTGSTNYGYTF.